This T cell receptor beta chain stems from a study of long-term antiretroviral therapy in people with HIV. The length of the CDR3 is 13 residues. V lost 5 bases to trimming and J lost 2 bases; unmatched junction nucleotides: 5. CDR1 and CDR2 from the germline V gene are SQVTM and ANQGSEA. The table lists this clone with a few counts. Antigen unknown. Every specimen provided roughly 1-10 million cryopreserved PBMC before DNA extraction took place. The authors ran the immunoSEQ assay, v3.0, at survey level. Sequencing was performed with immunoSEQ multiplex PCR; in TCRdb, only in-frame clones are kept and a portion is missing. The sample includes roughly 16,000 clones, around three quarters of them seen just once. Study-wide points: ART preceded a rise in diversity that nonetheless stayed lower than in transplant donor controls. Pre-ART clonal expansion yielded clones that dominated the repertoire at all time points. CDR3 length ranges were narrower in HIV repertoires than in controls.

This receptor was taken from a woman in her thirties or forties with HIV. This sequence joins TRBV29-1 and TRBJ1-1, with 7 bases fitting TRBD1. The material was unsorted PBMCs, obtained 2.3 years after starting antiretroviral therapy. CDR3 nucleotide sequence: TGCAGCGTTCACCGGGACAGAAACACTGAAGCTTTCTTT. Translation: CSVHRDRNTEAFF.